This T cell receptor (beta chain) was documented in a study of blood T cell repertoires in COVID-19 (dated by TCRdb to about 2020). For the study in its entirety: Recovered participants in ImmuneRACE Cohort 3 were defined by two consecutive negative NP/OP PCR tests, clearance by a healthcare professional, or resolution of symptoms. Samples covering the acute and convalescent phases of COVID-19 were provided by collaborators in the United States, Italy and Spain. The material from the prospective study consisted of cDNA or gDNA derived from T cells, B-cell-depleted T cells, or PBMCs. Subjects who had been exposed to COVID-19, were actively infected with it, or had recovered from it provided the deeply sampled blood TCRbeta repertoires that made up the dataset. The repertoires were made available in a free public database intended to serve as a resource for research on the immune response to SARS-CoV-2. The samples were drawn from two sources: the first 160 participants of the ongoing ImmuneRACE study, and 1,000 to 1,500 subjects contributed by 6 global collaborators. Sample metadata almost always included a de-identified subject ID, COVID-19 status, age in years and sex. Where HLA class I and class II types were available, the types were taken from metadata supplied by the sample provider, not from assay-based typing. General findings and caveats noted by the study authors: The amount of clinical and demographic metadata varied by source and participant and was provided uncurated.

Enrolling through a virtual design, the prospective study's participants ranged in age from roughly 18 to 100 years and lived across roughly 24 United States geographic areas. In the prospective study, cohorts were assigned on the basis of participant-reported clinical history obtained from a screening survey and a study questionnaire. In the prospective study, whole blood, serum and a nasopharyngeal or oropharyngeal swab were collected from each participant by mobile phlebotomists. Additional blood draws and questionnaires over a 2-month period could optionally be provided by prospective study participants. Before DNA extraction, prospective study blood samples were shipped either frozen or at room temperature. A remark on this clone: The antigen this receptor binds is unknown. Base qualities are not at hand, and no much larger clone is one base apart.

TCRbeta CDR3 regions were amplified from genomic DNA using the immunoSEQ Assay, a bias-controlled multiplex PCR. Per the source publication's procedure: Within the assay, amplification of reference gene primers was used to estimate how many nucleated cells each sample contained. To quantify the absolute abundance of each unique TCRbeta CDR3 rearrangement, sequence reads were collapsed and filtered. Productive Simpson clonality was computed per sample as the square root of Simpson's diversity index over productive rearrangements. In its TCRdb copy, this immuneACCESS table keeps in-frame sequences only and misses some clones. Where compared with another copy, unresolved V genes explain less than half of these, and the others have no known cause. Clonal size and the V and J genes are those of that table, whereas D and trimming came from the DNA. Across this sample there are a few hundred thousand clones, with about 90% seen only once. Of the sample, 1.5% to 2.5% is held by the ten largest clones.

V has 2 bases trimmed and J has 9 bases trimmed; junction bases matching no gene number 13. The cysteine opens and the phenylalanine closes a CDR3 of 18 amino acids. The retained sequence is limited to the CDR3, 54 bases, with the frame set at the first base. Looking up the germline V gene yields CDR1 MDHEN and CDR2 SYDVKM. Recombination joined TRBV28 with TRBJ2-1; 13 nucleotides in the junction match TRBD2. The sample comprised PBMCs or T cells enriched from blood (not recorded which). The source is a man between 40 and 49 years old in a cohort exposed to, infected with or recovered from COVID-19 (not recorded which). Here the CDR3 is given as CASSLAPRTSGSRGEQFF. The base sequence is TGTGCCAGCAGTTTAGCCCCTCGGACTAGCGGGAGTCGCGGTGAGCAGTTCTTC.